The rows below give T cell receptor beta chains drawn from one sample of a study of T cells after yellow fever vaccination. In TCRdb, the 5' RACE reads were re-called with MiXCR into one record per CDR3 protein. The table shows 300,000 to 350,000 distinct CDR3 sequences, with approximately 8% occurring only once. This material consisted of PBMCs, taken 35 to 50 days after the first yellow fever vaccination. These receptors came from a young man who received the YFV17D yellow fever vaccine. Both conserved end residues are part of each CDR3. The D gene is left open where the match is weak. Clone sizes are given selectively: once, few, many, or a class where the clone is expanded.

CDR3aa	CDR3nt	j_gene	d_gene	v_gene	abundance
CASSSTGAGLTEAFF	TGCGCCAGCAGCTCGACAGGGGCGGGTTTGACTGAAGCTTTCTTT	TRBJ1-1	TRBD1	TRBV5-1	.
CASSSTVAEAFF	TGTGCCAGCAGCTCCACGGTCGCTGAAGCTTTCTTT	TRBJ1-1	.	TRBV7-9	many
CASSYSSRDQPQHF	TGTGCCAGCAGTTACTCGAGCAGGGATCAGCCCCAGCATTTT	TRBJ1-5	.	TRBV6-5	few
CASSIDRVGETQYF	TGTGCCAGCAGTATCGACAGGGTGGGAGAGACCCAGTACTTC	TRBJ2-5	TRBD1	TRBV6-5	few
CASSLEHRGFTDTQYF	TGTGCCAGCAGCCTCGAACACAGGGGGTTCACAGATACGCAGTATTTT	TRBJ2-3	TRBD1	TRBV7-2	.
CASSLLAGDETQYF	TGCGCCAGCAGCTTGCTGGCAGGGGACGAGACCCAGTACTTC	TRBJ2-5	.	TRBV5-1	.
CASSKQGGSGDTQYF	TGTGCCAGCAGTAAACAGGGGGGCTCGGGAGATACGCAGTATTTT	TRBJ2-3	TRBD1	TRBV9	.
CASSLYGAGEAFF	TGTGCCAGCAGCTTATACGGGGCGGGTGAAGCTTTCTTT	TRBJ1-1	.	TRBV7-8	few
CASSGRQGTGELFF	TGTGCCAGCAGCGGGCGACAGGGTACCGGGGAGCTGTTTTTT	TRBJ2-2	.	TRBV21-1	few
CASSQRALSGEDTQYF	TGTGCCAGCAGCCAAAGGGCCCTTAGCGGGGAAGATACGCAGTATTTT	TRBJ2-3	TRBD2	TRBV7-8	few
CASSVQGSLIGSPLHF	TGTGCCAGCAGCGTGCAGGGATCCCTGATCGGTTCACCCCTCCACTTT	TRBJ1-6	.	TRBV11-2	.
CAISAQGDTGELFF	TGTGCCATCAGTGCACAGGGAGACACCGGGGAGCTGTTTTTT	TRBJ2-2	.	TRBV10-3	few
CASSQGLQGATDTQYF	TGCGCCAGCAGCCAAGGCTTACAGGGAGCGACAGATACGCAGTATTTT	TRBJ2-3	.	TRBV4-3	.
CASSPGPPSEQYF	TGTGCCAGCTCACCGGGCCCGCCCTCCGAGCAGTACTTC	TRBJ2-7	.	TRBV18	.
CASTRGATYEQYF	TGTGCCAGCACCCGGGGCGCGACCTACGAGCAGTACTTC	TRBJ2-7	.	TRBV12-3/TRBV12-4	few
CASSQQLAGGPNTGELFF	TGCGCCAGCAGCCAGCAACTAGCGGGGGGACCGAACACCGGGGAGCTGTTTTTT	TRBJ2-2	TRBD2	TRBV4-1	.
CASSQDRGRGKNIQYF	TGTGCCAGCAGCCAGGACAGGGGCCGGGGCAAAAACATTCAGTACTTC	TRBJ2-4	TRBD1	TRBV5-6	few
CASSLEWDRRDTQYF	TGTGCCAGCAGCCTAGAGTGGGACAGGAGGGATACGCAGTATTTT	TRBJ2-3	TRBD1	TRBV4-2	few
CASSLAIDTQYF	TGTGCCAGCAGCTTAGCGATAGATACGCAGTATTTT	TRBJ2-3	.	TRBV7-9	many
CASSPHDRGSTVGGYTF	TGTGCCAGCAGCCCCCACGATCGGGGGTCCACGGTAGGAGGCTACACCTTC	TRBJ1-2	.	TRBV9	.
CASSLARSGGAADNEQFF	TGTGCCAGCAGCTTAGCGAGGAGCGGGGGGGCTGCCGACAATGAGCAGTTCTTC	TRBJ2-1	TRBD2	TRBV11-1	few
CASSQDRGLRAPGAFF	TGTGCCAGCAGCCAAGATCGTGGTTTGAGGGCCCCGGGAGCTTTCTTT	TRBJ1-1	.	TRBV3-1	.